Each of the 26 T cell receptor beta chains below was sequenced from the same sample in a study of metastatic and nonmetastatic thyroid tumors. No patient received treatment before thyroid surgery. Through MiXCR, TCRdb re-clonotyped the PCR reads. Of 40,000 or so clones listed, about 17% are singletons. The specimen was tumor tissue. The source of these receptors is a female donor with papillary thyroid cancer or a benign thyroid nodule (not recorded which). Some clones in this sample may be carry-over from other donors' samples.

The sample holds many counts of this clone. This rearrangement joins TRBV5-1 to TRBJ2-7, with 14 bases aligning to TRBD2. The CDR3 spans 16 residues. CDR1 and CDR2 from the germline V gene are SGHRS and YFSETQ. V was clipped by 4 bases and J by 5 bases; unmatched bases: 8. In DNA, the CDR3 is TGCGCCAGCAGCCCGGGACTAGCGGGAGCTCCTCACGAGCAGTACTTC. Amino acid sequence: CASSPGLAGAPHEQYF.

This clone occurred many times. The chain couples TRBV27 to TRBJ1-1, with TRBD1 as a possible D gene (6 bases). The CDR3 has 16 residues. The V gene's germline CDR1 is MNHEY and CDR2 SMNVEV (reference sequence). V was pared by 2 bases and J by 0 bases, with 13 bases between. The CDR3 loop reads CASSLGVQGLNTEAFF. CDR3 DNA sequence: TGTGCCAGCAGTTTAGGGGTACAGGGCCTGAACACTGAAGCTTTCTTT.

Details on this clone: Just one base apart from a much larger clone, this may be a read error. The V and J genes are TRBV6-1 and TRBJ2-3; 7 nucleotides align to TRBD2. This CDR3 comprises 16 residues. Germline CDR1 MNHNS, CDR2 SASEGT. CDR3 sequence reads: CASSDPGMTSTDTRYF. CDR3 coding DNA: TGTGCCAGCAGTGACCCAGGGATGACTAGCACAGATACGCGGTATTTT.

This clone has a count of ten or more. CDR3 region: CASSQEGQPRETQYF. Here the CDR3 DNA reads TGCGCCAGCAGCCAAGAAGGACAGCCTCGGGAGACCCAGTACTTC. This chain joins TRBV4-1 and TRBJ2-5; TRBD1 is a possible D gene (6 bases). The CDR3 has 15 residues. Per the germline V gene, CDR1 is MGHRA and CDR2 is YSYEKL. Trimming took 0 bases from V and 5 from J, leaving 13 bases between them.

Ten or more counts support this clone. DNA of the CDR3: TGTGCCAGCAGCTTGGGCCGTGACAGGGTGGCAGGCCGTCGTGAGACCCAGTACTTC. Its translation is CASSLGRDRVAGRRETQYF. The chain employs TRBV7-8 and TRBJ2-5; 7 bases match TRBD1. This CDR3 spans 19 amino acids. From germline, CDR1 is SGHVS and CDR2 FQNEAQ. J lost 5 bases, V lost 3 bases, and 21 bases had no gene match. The variable domain in full, with the rest retrieved from reference TRBV7-8 and TRBJ2-5, is GAGVSQSPRYKVAKRGQDVALRCDPISGHVSLFWYQQALGQGPEFLTYFQNEAQLDKSGLPSDRFFAERPEGSVSTLKIQRTQQEDSAVYLCASSLGRDRVAGRRETQYFGPGTRLLVL.

At least ten counts were recorded for this clone. V and J are TRBV20-1 and TRBJ2-1; 14 bases are shared with TRBD2. The CDR3 loop spans 18 amino acids. Germline trimming cut 6 bases from V and 0 bases from J; bases unmatched to any gene: 10. Germline V lookup: CDR1 DFQATT, CDR2 SNEGSKA (reference sequence). CDR3: CSAHPTSGRASSYNEQFF. CDR3 nucleotides: TGCAGTGCCCACCCGACTAGCGGGAGGGCTAGCTCCTACAATGAGCAGTTCTTC.

This clone was seen ten or more times. V usage is TRBV6-2 or TRBV6-3 and J usage is TRBJ2-3; D unresolved. The germline gives CDR1 MNHEY, CDR2 SVGEGT. The CDR3 extends over 12 amino acids. V was trimmed by 3 bases and J by 6 bases, leaving 7 bases between them. CDR3 in amino acids: CASSYIGDTQYF. The CDR3 DNA is TGTGCCAGCAGTTATATCGGTGATACGCAGTATTTT.

On this clone: Germline and junction disagree at one end, which may indicate a read error. This sequence joins TRBV11-3 and TRBJ1-2; a possible D gene is TRBD1 (5 bases). CDR1 and CDR2 from the germline V gene are SGHNT and YENEEA. This CDR3 has 14 residues. Here the CDR3 reads CAISLEGHPSGYTF. In DNA, the CDR3 is TGTGCCATCAGCTTAGAGGGGCACCCGTCGGGCTACACCTTC.

This clone was counted at least ten times. The chain recombines TRBV20-1 with TRBJ1-2, with TRBD1 as a possible D gene (5 bases). The germline CDR1 and CDR2 sequences are DFQATT and SNEGSKA (reference sequence). The ends were cut back, 0 bases at V and 4 bases at J, with 24 bases in the middle. This CDR3 is built from 18 residues. The DNA of the CDR3 is TGCAGTGCTAGAGATGCCCTGGGTAAAGGGGCCAACCGCTATGGCTACACCTTC. Translation: CSARDALGKGANRYGYTF.

About this clone: This may stem from a read error, because a much larger clone lies one nucleotide away. This sequence joins TRBV11-2 and TRBJ1-4; perhaps TRBD1 as D (5 bases). The CDR3 consists of 15 residues. Germline V gene lookup returns CDR1 SGHAT and CDR2 FQNNGV. The CDR3 DNA sequence: TGTGCCAGCAGTGACAGAGCCTCAACCAATGAAAAACTGTTTTTT. Protein product: CASSDRASTNEKLFF.

This clone was recorded at least ten times. The DNA for the CDR3 is TGTGCCAGCAGCAAAACCGGCCCGGGACAGGGTCTGGAGACCCAGTACTTC. Translating it yields CASSKTGPGQGLETQYF. The genes are TRBV7-2 and TRBJ2-5, with 9 positions matching TRBD1. Germline CDR1 SGHTA, CDR2 FQGNSA. This CDR3 is built from 17 residues. The junction had 15 bases not matched to a gene; V was cut back by 5 bases and J by 5 bases.

Comment on this clone: This sequence may be a read error, since a much larger clone differs from it by one base. The chain links TRBV5-1 to TRBJ1-2, with TRBD1 matching over 12 bases. The length of the CDR3 is 16 residues. The J segment lost 3 bases and the V segment lost 4 bases, leaving 7 bases of the junction unmatched. The germline CDR1 and CDR2 sequences are SGHRS and YFSETQ. This CDR3 is CASSPGTGGLYYGYTF. The CDR3 bases are TGCGCCAGCAGCCCGGGGACAGGGGGCTTGTACTATGGCTACACCTTC.

For this clone: This clone may be a read error of a much larger clone one base away. This sample includes further DNA sequences coding for the same CDR3. The chain joins TRBV9 to TRBJ2-1; TRBD1 might be the D (8 bases). Germline lookup yields CDR1 SGDLS and CDR2 YYNGEE. V lost 4 bases and J 10 bases, leaving 18 bases between the germline ends. The CDR3 has 14 amino acids. Written as DNA, the CDR3 is TGTGCCAGCAGCATCTACAGGGGGGGCGACGAGCAGTTCTTC. Its translation: CASSIYRGGDEQFF.

This clone was recorded many times. The J gene is TRBJ1-1, the V gene TRBV9, with no clear D. Germline-derived CDR1 and CDR2 are SGDLS and YYNGEE. The CDR3 consists of 14 residues. Trimming removed 5 bases at V and 0 bases at J, with 11 bases between. The CDR3 spells CASSQSGMNTEAFF. The CDR3 nucleotides are TGTGCCAGCAGTCAGTCGGGAATGAACACTGAAGCTTTCTTT.

This clone was picked up many times. The V and J genes are TRBV19 and TRBJ1-4, with D maybe TRBD1 (5 bases). The germline gives CDR1 LNHDA, CDR2 SQIVND (reference sequence). This CDR3 contains 15 residues. V dropped 3 bases and J dropped 4 bases, with 12 bases sitting between them. This chain's CDR3 is CASSIVSGYNEKLFF. CDR3 nucleotide sequence: TGTGCCAGTAGTATCGTCTCAGGGTATAATGAAAAACTGTTTTTT.

This clone was detected only a few times. The genes are TRBV24-1 and TRBJ2-7; weak D call: TRBD1 (6 bases). With the DNA end fitting TRBJ1-2 better, the J assignment may be wrong. Germline V gives CDR1 KGHDR, CDR2 SFDVKD. The CDR3 has 15 residues. The CDR3 region is CATSESTGGVYGYTF. The CDR3 DNA follows: TGTGCCACCAGTGAATCGACAGGTGGAGTCTATGGCTACACCTTC.

As regards this clone: This may come from a read error, since a much larger clone is one base off. The V call is TRBV2, the J call TRBJ2-3; D is undetermined. Germline lookup yields CDR1 SNHLY and CDR2 FYNNEI. The CDR3 consists of 10 residues. The CDR3 protein is CVTVADTQYF. The CDR3 DNA follows: TGTGTTACAGTGGCAGATACGCAGTATTTT. Looking up the rest from reference TRBV2 and TRBJ2-3 gives the full variable domain: EPEVTQTPSHQVTQMGQEVILRCVPISNHLYFYWYRQILGQKVEFLVSFYNNEISEKSEIFDDQFSVERPDGSNFTLKIRSTKLEDSAMYFCVTVADTQYFGPGTRLTVL.

This clone was counted at least ten times. The V and J genes are TRBV7-9 and TRBJ2-3; D possibly corresponds to TRBD2 (6 bases). The V and J ends lost 7 bases and 2 bases respectively, with 10 bases between them. The germline V gene has CDR1 SEHNR and CDR2 FQNEAQ (reference sequence). The CDR3 length is 13 residues. The CDR3 here is CASKRASTDTQYF. DNA for the CDR3: TGTGCCAGCAAGCGGGCGTCCACAGATACGCAGTATTTT.

This clone was counted many times. The V gene is TRBV6-6, the J gene TRBJ1-2, with 9 bases lining up with TRBD1. This CDR3 contains 17 residues. Germline V CDR1 and CDR2: MNHNY, SVGAGI (reference sequence). The trim removed 2 bases at V and 8 bases at J, leaving 15 bases unmatched. CDR3 protein: CASSYGGQGIFARGYTF. CDR3 sequence (DNA): TGTGCCAGCAGTTACGGGGGACAGGGAATTTTTGCGCGGGGCTACACCTTC.

By share, this clone ranks as medium-sized. The chain employs TRBV12-3 or TRBV12-4 and TRBJ2-3; D is tentatively TRBD1 or TRBD2 (5 bases each). The CDR3 extends over 15 amino acids. Trimming shortened V by 1 base and J by 2 bases, and 10 bases separated the two germline ends. The CDR3 loop reads CASSLGGLDTDTQYF. For the CDR3, the DNA is TGTGCCAGCAGTTTAGGGGGGTTGGACACAGATACGCAGTATTTT.

This clone was seen at least ten times. The V gene is TRBV6-1, the J gene TRBJ2-4; D gene ambiguous. This CDR3 is built from 14 residues. CDR1 is MNHNS and CDR2 is SASEGT in the germline V gene. V was shortened by 6 bases and J by 0 bases, with 9 bases between the two germline ends. The CDR3 is CASSATAAKNIQYF. The CDR3, as DNA: TGTGCCAGCAGCGCTACCGCAGCCAAAAACATTCAGTACTTC.

This clone was counted a few times. Being one base from a much bigger clone, this may be a read error. This sample also contains other DNA sequences that code for the same CDR3. The chain links TRBV19 to TRBJ2-1; D may be TRBD1 (5 bases). This CDR3 comprises 13 residues. The germline V gene has CDR1 LNHDA and CDR2 SQIVND (reference sequence). The CDR3 spells CASSQGNYNEQFF. Written as DNA, the CDR3 is TGCGCCAGTAGCCAGGGAAACTACAATGAGCAGTTCTTC.

In this sample, this clone turned up many times. J is TRBJ2-1 and V is TRBV6-1; D possibly corresponds to TRBD1 (6 bases). The CDR3 covers 15 residues. Germline V CDR1 and CDR2: MNHNS, SASEGT. Trimming stripped 2 bases from V and 7 bases from J, with 15 bases between. CDR3 amino acids: CASSENSARGNEQFF. CDR3 sequence (DNA): TGTGCCAGCAGTGAAAATTCAGCCAGGGGAAATGAGCAGTTCTTC.

This clone was seen many times. The chain has TRBV28 and TRBJ1-4, with TRBD1 identical over 7 bases. The CDR3 spans 13 residues. Germline assignment: CDR1 MDHEN and CDR2 SYDVKM. Trimming cost V 3 bases and J 7 bases; bases outside gene matches: 2. CDR3 DNA sequence: TGTGCCAGCAGTTTGAACAGGGGTGAAAAACTGTTTTTT. Its translation: CASSLNRGEKLFF.

In this sample, this clone turned up many times. The chain employs TRBV7-2 and TRBJ2-5; tentatively, D is TRBD2 (5 bases). Trimming left V 1 base short and J 5 bases short, with 17 bases between. This CDR3 region has 16 residues. Germline V gene sequence: CDR1 SGHTA, CDR2 FQGNSA. As DNA, the CDR3 is TGTGCCAGCAGCTTAGGGTGGAGGAGTGTTCTGGAGACCCAGTACTTC. This sequence encodes CASSLGWRSVLETQYF. The variable domain in full, completed from reference TRBV7-2 and TRBJ2-5, reads GAGVSQSPSNKVTEKGKDVELRCDPISGHTALYWYRQSLGQGLEFLIYFQGNSAPDKSGLPSDRFSAERTGGSVSTLTIQRTQQEDSAVYLCASSLGWRSVLETQYFGPGTRLLVL.

The gene calls are TRBV13 and TRBJ2-6; possible D gene TRBD1, 6 bases. This CDR3 is built from 19 residues. Germline CDR1 reads PRHDT; CDR2 reads FYEKMQ (reference sequence). V was shortened by 5 bases and J by 0 bases, with 20 bases between the two germline ends. This CDR3 reads CASSPIMLDRFSGANVLTF. CDR3 bases: TGTGCCAGCAGCCCAATTATGCTTGACAGGTTCTCTGGGGCCAACGTCCTGACTTTC.